This TCR beta chain is from a study of lymphopenia after photon versus proton radiotherapy. A word on this clone: The antigen is unknown.

In germline, CDR1 is LGHNA, CDR2 YNFKEQ. The CDR3 totals 18 residues. J was trimmed by 6 bases and V by 1 base; bases with no gene match: 14. Notes on the study in general: Post-nadir diversity loss with photons came from oligoclonal expansion, particularly CD8+ Temra cells.

Profiling relied on immunoSEQ multiplex PCR, and the TCRdb table lists in-frame clones only, not all of them. Of roughly 65,000 clones listed, approximately 90% are singletons. The genes are TRBV4-2 and TRBJ1-2; 10 bases fit TRBD1. The receptor was isolated from a woman aged 70-85 years with pancreatic cancer. Sequenced material: peripheral blood, taken from a patient treated with photon-based radiotherapy. CDR3 in amino acids: CASSQGGEDQGQGNGYTF. CDR3 nucleotide sequence: TGTGCCAGCAGCCAAGGGGGGGAAGATCAGGGACAGGGGAATGGCTACACCTTC.